This entry concerns a single T cell receptor (beta chain). This specimen belongs to a study of blood T cell repertoires in COVID-19. Study context: The origin of the acute and convalescent COVID-19 samples was the United States, Italy and Spain. PBMCs, B-cell-depleted T cells, or T cells provided the cDNA or gDNA that made up the material.

Authors' data handling: Reference gene primer amplification gave estimated nucleated cell counts. Method: immunoSEQ multiplex PCR; TCRdb's copy keeps in-frame clones and lacks some. V and J calls and clone size come straight from that table; D and trimming were deduced from the DNA. The sample has 110,000 to 150,000 clones, about 80% seen once; the top ten hold about 3.5%. This CDR3 has 15 amino acids. CDR1 and CDR2 (germline): SEHNR, FQNEAQ (reference sequence). Between the trimmed V and J ends, which lost 4 bases and 4 bases, there was a span of 14 bases. Sequenced material: peripheral blood. The receptor's source is a man aged 65-85 years who had recovered from COVID-19. The chain joins TRBV7-9 to TRBJ1-5, with D uncertain. CDR3 amino acids: CASSSLQPQNQPQHF. The DNA of the CDR3 is TGTGCCAGCAGCTCGTTACAGCCTCAAAATCAGCCCCAGCATTTT.